A single T cell receptor beta chain is shown here with its context. V dropped 0 bases and J dropped 5 bases, with 7 bases sitting between them. Germline CDR1 reads LNHNV; CDR2 reads YYDKDF (reference sequence). This CDR3 has 13 residues. This entry is derived from a study of T cells in Graves' hyperthyroidism and ophthalmopathy. RNA transcripts provided the source from which TCR beta CDR3 regions were amplified. First-round RT-PCR targeting the TCR CDR3 was performed with the HTBI primer set. TCRdb reprocessed the multiplex PCR reads via MiXCR and lists one record per CDR3 protein. The table shows under 350,000 distinct CDR3 sequences, with 21% occurring only once.

This TCR was recovered from a woman between 50 and 59 years old with Graves' hyperthyroidism. The sample comprised blood. The chain joins TRBV15 to TRBJ2-5; no clear D gene. The CDR3 region has the DNA TGTGCCACCAGCAGAGATGGTTCCGAGACCCAGTACTTC. This encodes CATSRDGSETQYF.